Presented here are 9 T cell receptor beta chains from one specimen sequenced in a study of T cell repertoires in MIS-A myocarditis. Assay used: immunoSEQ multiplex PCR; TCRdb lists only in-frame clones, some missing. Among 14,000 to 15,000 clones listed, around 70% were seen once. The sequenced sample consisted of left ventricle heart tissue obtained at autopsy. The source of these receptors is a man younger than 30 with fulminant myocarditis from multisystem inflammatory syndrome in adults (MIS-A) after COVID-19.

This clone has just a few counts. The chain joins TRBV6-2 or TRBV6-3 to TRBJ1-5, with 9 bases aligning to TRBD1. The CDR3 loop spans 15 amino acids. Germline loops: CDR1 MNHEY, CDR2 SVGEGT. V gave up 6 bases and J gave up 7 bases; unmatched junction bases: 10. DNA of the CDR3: TGTGCCAGCAGCCCGATTGGACAGGGGAGCCAGCCCCAGCATTTT. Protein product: CASSPIGQGSQPQHF.

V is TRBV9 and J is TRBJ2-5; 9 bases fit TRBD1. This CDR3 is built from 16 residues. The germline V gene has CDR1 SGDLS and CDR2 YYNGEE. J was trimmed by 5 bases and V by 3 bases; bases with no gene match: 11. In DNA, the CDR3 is TGTGCCAGCAGCGAGGGACAGGGATTGTCAGCGGAGACCCAGTACTTC. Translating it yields CASSEGQGLSAETQYF.

In DNA, the CDR3 is TGTGCCAGCAGTTCCCCGGTGTCTGAAGCTTTCTTT. The encoded protein is CASSSPVSEAFF. The chain uses TRBV28 and TRBJ1-1; D gene unclear. This CDR3 region has 12 residues. The ends were cut back, 4 bases at V and 6 bases at J, with 9 bases in the middle. Germline V gives CDR1 MDHEN, CDR2 SYDVKM.

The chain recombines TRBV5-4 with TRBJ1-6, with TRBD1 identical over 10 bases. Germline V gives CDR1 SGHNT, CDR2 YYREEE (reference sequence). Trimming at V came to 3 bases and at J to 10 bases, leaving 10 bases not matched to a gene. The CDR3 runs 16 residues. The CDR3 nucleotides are TGTGCCAGCAGCTCAGGGACAGGGGCGCAATTATCACCCCTCCACTTT. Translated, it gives CASSSGTGAQLSPLHF.

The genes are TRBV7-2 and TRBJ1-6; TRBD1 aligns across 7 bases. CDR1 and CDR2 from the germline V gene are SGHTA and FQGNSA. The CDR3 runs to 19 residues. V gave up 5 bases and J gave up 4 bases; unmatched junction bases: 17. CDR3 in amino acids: CASSLTGNLDRFYNSPLHF. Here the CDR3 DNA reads TGTGCCAGCAGCCTGACCGGTAACTTGGACAGGTTTTATAATTCACCCCTCCACTTT.

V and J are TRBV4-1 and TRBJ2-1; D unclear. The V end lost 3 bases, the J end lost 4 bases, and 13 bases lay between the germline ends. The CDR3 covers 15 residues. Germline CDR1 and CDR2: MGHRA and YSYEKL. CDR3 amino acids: CASSHPGVAYNEQFF. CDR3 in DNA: TGCGCCAGCAGCCATCCTGGGGTGGCTTACAATGAGCAGTTCTTC.

DNA of the CDR3: TGTGCCAGCAGTCCCCGGACAGGGGTTGGTGAGACCCAGTACTTC. Translating gives CASSPRTGVGETQYF. V is TRBV28 and J is TRBJ2-5; TRBD1 agrees at 9 bases. Per germline, CDR1 MDHEN and CDR2 SYDVKM. V was clipped by 5 bases and J by 5 bases; unmatched bases: 9. This CDR3 is built from 15 residues.

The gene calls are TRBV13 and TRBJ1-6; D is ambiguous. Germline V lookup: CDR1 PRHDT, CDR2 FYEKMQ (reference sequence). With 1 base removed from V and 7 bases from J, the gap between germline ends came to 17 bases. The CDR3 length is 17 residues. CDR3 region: CASSLENGRPGNSPLHF. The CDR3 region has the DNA TGTGCCAGCAGCTTAGAAAACGGACGGCCGGGGAATTCACCCCTCCACTTT.

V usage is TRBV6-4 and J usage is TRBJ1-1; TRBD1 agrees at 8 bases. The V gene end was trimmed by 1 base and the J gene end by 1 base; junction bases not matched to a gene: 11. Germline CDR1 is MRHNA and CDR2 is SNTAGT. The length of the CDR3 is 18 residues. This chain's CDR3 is CASSDYRILDRENTEAFF. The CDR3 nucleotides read TGTGCCAGCAGTGACTATCGGATTTTGGACAGGGAGAACACTGAAGCTTTCTTT.